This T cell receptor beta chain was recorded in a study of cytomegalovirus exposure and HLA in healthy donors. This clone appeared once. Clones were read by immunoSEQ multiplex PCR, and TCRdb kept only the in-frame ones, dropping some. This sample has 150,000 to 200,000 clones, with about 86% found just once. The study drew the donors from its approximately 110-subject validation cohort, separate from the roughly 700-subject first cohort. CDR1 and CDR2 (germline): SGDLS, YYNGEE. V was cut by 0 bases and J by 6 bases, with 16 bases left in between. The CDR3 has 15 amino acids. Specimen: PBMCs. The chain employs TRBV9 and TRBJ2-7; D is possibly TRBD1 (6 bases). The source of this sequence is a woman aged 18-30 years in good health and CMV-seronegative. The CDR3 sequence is CASSVGDNTNLEQYF. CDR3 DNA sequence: TGTGCCAGCAGCGTAGGGGACAACACGAATCTCGAGCAGTACTTC.